This T cell receptor (beta chain) was retrieved from a study of shared clonotypes between healthy human individuals (dated by TCRdb to 2019 to 2021). Context from the whole study: The cohort comprised a couple of women and a few men aged 18 to 49 years. Per donor, three plates each were used for CD4 naive and CD4 memory, two for CD8 naive, and one for CD8 memory. To estimate repertoire size and how much clonotypes are shared between individuals, the study performed deep sequencing of blood TCR repertoires from roughly five healthy adults. Different laboratories and diverse techniques were used to prepare libraries and sequence TCR repertoires, to increase sequencing depth and limit assay-specific biases. Between about 0.8 and 9 billion PBMCs per donor were obtained by leukapheresis. Summary of the overall study and its limitations: Larger estimated clonotype richness was generally found for naive subsets than for memory subsets. Because the study included a small number of donors, the genetic and exposure-history diversity represented was limited. Compared with non-shared clonotypes, clonotypes shared by all four sorted-subset donors had higher generation probabilities. Sharing across several donors was observed for around 5% of naive CD4, 3% to 3.5% of naive CD8, 2% to 2.5% of memory CD4, and roughly 0.4% of memory CD8 clonotypes. Pairwise subsampling led to the expectation that sequencing depth would affect the degree of clonotype sharing among donors. Sampling was restricted to blood, and TCR repertoires in tissues likely differ from the TCR repertoires found in blood. Rarefaction of sorted-subset datasets indicated incomplete sequencing despite the large sequencing depth.

Donors were healthy HIV-negative adults with no recently reported acute infections or vaccinations. All donors were Caucasian adults living in Nashville, Tennessee, USA. Magnetic negative selection was used to enrich CD4+ T cells, after which naive cells were positively selected on CD45RA and the negative fraction became the memory subset. After blood collection by leukapheresis, PBMCs were isolated using Ficoll-Histopaque density gradient centrifugation and then cryopreserved in the vapor phase of liquid nitrogen. Analytical flow cytometry was used to check the purity and quantity of every magnetically sorted T cell population. From each sorted fraction, genomic DNA was isolated and quantified by UV absorbance on a Nanodrop 2000c. The cysteine opens and the phenylalanine closes a CDR3 of 13 amino acids. Only the CDR3 DNA is retained, 39 bases long and in frame from the first base. The germline V gene gives CDR1 as LGHNA and CDR2 as YSLEER. Trimming removed 0 bases from V and 6 bases from J, leaving 6 bases between the germline ends.

Using the deep immunoSEQ assay, multiplex PCR amplified TCR CDR3 regions from genomic DNA. Extracted genomic DNA from each cell subset was spread evenly across all wells of several immunoSEQ 96-well plates, with each plate serving as a replicate. Each replicate PCR for sorted subsets received about 210 ng genomic DNA, equal to tens of thousands of T cell genomes. The purified libraries were quantified using a Qubit 3.0 fluorometer, sized with a Bioanalyzer 2100, and then quantified again using the KAPA Library Quantification kit. Every immunoSEQ 96-well plate was sequenced on a separate single-read 150-cycle Illumina NextSeq 550 flow cell. Regarding the original processing steps: Because only junctional sequences without quality scores were contained in the immunoSEQ output, filtering matching that applied to full-length reads could not be performed. Sequences were annotated with PyIR, a Python wrapper for IgBLAST v1.9, using IMGT germline references to assign V/J genes and CDR3. Reads with weak V/J assignments (E-value above 1e-6), missing CDR3, stop codons, out-of-frame junctions, or ambiguous translated residues were removed. V3J clonotypes were defined as sequences sharing the same inferred V gene, J gene, and CDR3 amino acid sequence. To compute the percentage overlap between repertoires, the number of shared unique clonotypes was divided by the size of the smaller repertoire. RTK rarefaction, the Chao1 estimator, and Recon v2.1 estimates of unobserved clonotypes were used to assess repertoire richness. Generation probabilities were computed with OLGA for all TCRbeta clonotypes obtained by the gDNA method from four donors. TCRdb provides this immuneACCESS table in a form limited to in-frame rearrangements. Some clones are lacking; in checked studies, under half of them reflect an unresolved V gene, and why the rest are absent is not known. V and J calls and clone size are those listed in that table; D and trimming were worked out from the DNA. Present in this sample are some 240,000 clones, approximately 70% of which were seen just once. The ten largest clones take up approximately 10% of the sample.

A remark on this clone: Its antigen is unknown. One base away there is no much larger clone; base qualities are not given. The same CDR3 arises from other DNA sequences in this sample as well.

The sequencing input was memory CD4+ T cells sorted from blood. This sample's cell subset or site label indicates: CD45RA-negative fraction. This clonotype originated in a young man in good health. The chain couples TRBV4-3 to TRBJ1-5; the D gene cannot be resolved reliably. The sequenced DNA is TGCGCCAGCAGCCAAGATATCAGTCAGCCCCAGCATTTT. It is translated as CASSQDISQPQHF.